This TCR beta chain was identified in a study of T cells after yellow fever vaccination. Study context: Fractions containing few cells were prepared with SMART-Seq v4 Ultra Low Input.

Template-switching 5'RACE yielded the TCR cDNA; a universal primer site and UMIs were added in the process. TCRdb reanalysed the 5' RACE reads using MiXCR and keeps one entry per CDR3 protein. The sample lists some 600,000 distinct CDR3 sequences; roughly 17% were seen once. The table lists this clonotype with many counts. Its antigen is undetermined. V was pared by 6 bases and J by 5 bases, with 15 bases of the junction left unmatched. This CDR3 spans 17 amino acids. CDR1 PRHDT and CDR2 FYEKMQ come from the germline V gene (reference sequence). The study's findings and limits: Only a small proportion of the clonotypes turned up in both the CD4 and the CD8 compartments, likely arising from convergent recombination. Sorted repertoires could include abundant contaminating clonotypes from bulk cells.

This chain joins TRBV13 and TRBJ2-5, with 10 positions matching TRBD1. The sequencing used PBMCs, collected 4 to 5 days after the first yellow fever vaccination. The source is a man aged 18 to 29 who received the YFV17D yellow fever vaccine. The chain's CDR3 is CASSEFLGTGVVETQYF. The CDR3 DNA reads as TGTGCCAGCAGTGAATTTCTCGGGACAGGGGTAGTGGAGACCCAGTACTTC. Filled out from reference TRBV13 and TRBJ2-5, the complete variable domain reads AAGVIQSPRHLIKEKRETATLKCYPIPRHDTVYWYQQGPGQDPQFLISFYEKMQSDKGSIPDRFSAQQFSDYHSELNMSSLELGDSALYFCASSEFLGTGVVETQYFGPGTRLLVL.